This T cell receptor beta chain was sequenced during a study of beta chain features in type 1 diabetes. Findings and limits, study-wide: Moderate but significant shortening of TCRB CDR3s was recorded in all four CD4+ subsets from Type 1 diabetes patients.

With V trimmed by 2 bases and J by 9 bases, 4 bases remained unmatched. CDR1 is MGHRA and CDR2 is YSYEKL in the germline V gene. The CDR3 is 14 amino acids. Details on this clone: Its antigen is as yet unknown.

The authors reverse transcribed all of the isolated RNA, so sequencing captured expressed TCRB transcripts. TCRdb's copy holds only in-frame clones and misses some; the assay was immunoSEQ multiplex PCR. Among hundreds of thousands of clones, 9.3% were seen once, and the ten largest hold over 0.95%. The source material was central memory CD4+ T cells from blood. The J gene is TRBJ1-6, the V gene TRBV4-1, with 7 bases lining up with TRBD1. The sequence was obtained from a man aged 25-45 years with type 1 diabetes. The chain's CDR3 is CASSQQGDGSPLHF. The CDR3 nucleotides are TGCGCCAGCAGCCAACAGGGGGACGGTTCACCCCTCCACTTT.